A single T cell receptor (beta chain) is shown here with its context. Its cognate antigen is unknown. Libraries were prepared by immunoSEQ multiplex PCR; TCRdb keeps only in-frame clonotypes and omits some of them. In the table there are around 130,000 clones, around 90% of which are singletons. Germline V gives CDR1 MNHEY, CDR2 SVGAGI. CDR3 length: 13 residues. V dropped 6 bases and J dropped 7 bases, with 15 bases sitting between them. The sample comes from a study of graft-versus-host responses after intestinal transplantation. At the level of the study: Tacrolimus and steroids were given for roughly 3 years to all recipients after anti-thymocyte globulin induction. Study-level points and caveats: Early post-transplant falls in HvG clones accompanied the peak levels of circulating GvH clones. The marrow of recipients harbored GvH clones, and ileum or blood showed some of them first.

The chain uses TRBV6-5 and TRBJ1-2; D may be TRBD1 (6 bases). This clonotype was obtained from a human donor who received an intestinal transplant. Specimen: unstimulated CD4+ T cells sorted from spleen or lymph node cells, collected before intestinal transplant. CDR3 in DNA: TGTGCCAGCAGACCCCGGGACATATCTGGCTACACCTTC. Amino acid sequence: CASRPRDISGYTF.